The 24 T cell receptor beta chains presented below share a single source sample, sequenced in a study of cytomegalovirus exposure and HLA in healthy donors. The primer mix had 60 Vbeta and 13 Jbeta primers. Sequencing used immunoSEQ multiplex PCR; TCRdb keeps in-frame clones, though not all of them. The table has about 130,000 clones, around 77% seen once. The sequenced material came from PBMCs. The origin of the receptors is a woman aged 45 to 65 in good health and CMV-seronegative.

The chain employs TRBV2 and TRBJ2-5, with 7 positions matching TRBD2. The CDR3 is 15 amino acids. The trim removed 6 bases at V and 6 bases at J, leaving 13 bases unmatched. CDR1 SNHLY and CDR2 FYNNEI come from the germline V gene. CDR3 DNA sequence: TGTGCCAGCAGCTTCCTAGCGGAGGCTGTGAAGACCCAGTACTTC. This sequence encodes CASSFLAEAVKTQYF.

This sequence joins TRBV21-1 and TRBJ2-7; the table gives TRBD2 as D, unverified against the DNA. TRBV21-1 is termed a pseudogene. The CDR3 spans 14 residues. DNA of the CDR3: TGTGCCAGCAGAAAACTAGCGGGCACCTACGAGCAGTACGTC. Amino acid sequence: CASRKLAGTYEQYV.

The rearrangement joins TRBV28 to TRBJ2-6; D call uncertain. CDR1 is MDHEN, CDR2 SYDVKM, per germline. The V gene lost 3 bases and the J gene lost 0 bases, with 9 bases spanning the gap. The CDR3 contains 16 residues. CDR3 DNA: TGTGCCAGCAGTTTCGCCAGTAACTCTGGGGCCAACGTCCTGACTTTC. Protein sequence: CASSFASNSGANVLTF.

The chain links TRBV28 to TRBJ1-3; D unclear. V lost 5 bases and J lost 8, with 7 bases in between. Germline V gives CDR1 MDHEN, CDR2 SYDVKM. The CDR3 length is 11 residues. The CDR3 loop reads CASSRVDTIYF. CDR3 nucleotide sequence: TGTGCCAGCAGTCGTGTAGACACCATATATTTT.

V gene TRBV28 combines with J gene TRBJ1-4, with a possible D match to TRBD1 (5 bases). With 7 bases removed from V and 8 bases from J, the gap between germline ends came to 17 bases. The CDR3 runs to 14 residues. The germline V gene has CDR1 MDHEN and CDR2 SYDVKM. CDR3 DNA sequence: TGTGCCAGCACCGATAGGGGCAGGGCGGAAAAACTGTTTTTT. It codes for CASTDRGRAEKLFF.

This sequence joins TRBV6-1 and TRBJ1-1, with a weak D call TRBD1 (5 bases). Trimming stripped 8 bases from V and 2 bases from J, with 15 bases between. CDR1 is MNHNS, CDR2 SASEGT, per germline. The CDR3 covers 14 residues. The CDR3 reads CASRARQGNTEAFF. Written as DNA, the CDR3 is TGTGCCAGCCGCGCCAGGCAGGGAAACACTGAAGCTTTCTTT.

The rearrangement joins TRBV30 to TRBJ1-3; D is unresolved. CDR3 size: 14 residues. Germline V gene data show CDR1 as GTSNPN and CDR2 as SVGIG (reference sequence). The V and J ends lost 1 base and 0 bases respectively, with 7 bases between them. CDR3 DNA sequence: TGTGCCTGGAGTGCAACAGACTCTGGAAACACCATATATTTT. This translates into CAWSATDSGNTIYF.

The rearrangement uses TRBV7-2 and TRBJ2-3, with a tentative D call TRBD2 (5 bases). Germline lookup yields CDR1 SGHTA and CDR2 FQGNSA. The CDR3 totals 18 residues. V was pared by 6 bases and J by 6 bases, with 28 bases between. The CDR3 coding sequence is TGTGCCAGCAGTCAACCCGCGGGCCGCCCCACGTACGGCGATACGCAGTATTTT. The encoded protein is CASSQPAGRPTYGDTQYF.

The genes are TRBV29-1 and TRBJ1-2, with TRBD1 matching 7 bases. V shed 8 bases, J shed 6 bases, and the junction held 9 bases outside the gene matches. The CDR3 has 12 residues. Germline V CDR1 and CDR2: SQVTM, ANQGSEA. The CDR3 nucleotides are TGCAGCTTACGGGAGGGGGCCAATGGCTACACCTTC. Protein product: CSLREGANGYTF.

V is TRBV5-6 and J is TRBJ2-2; 8 nucleotides match TRBD1. V was clipped by 4 bases and J by 3 bases; unmatched bases: 14. Germline CDR1 reads SGHDT; CDR2 reads YYEEEE. The CDR3 length is 18 residues. The CDR3 sequence is CASSQGAGLSFYTGELFF. CDR3 bases: TGTGCCAGCAGCCAGGGGGCAGGTTTGTCGTTTTACACCGGGGAGCTGTTTTTT.

Concerning this clone: The junction departs from the called germline gene at one end, perhaps through a read error. This chain uses TRBV7-9 with TRBJ2-5; no definite D call. The CDR3 covers 12 residues. Germline V gene sequence: CDR1 SEHNR, CDR2 FQNEAQ (reference sequence). Here the CDR3 DNA reads TGTTCCAGCAGCTTAGTACAAGAGACCCAGTACTTC. Encoded protein: CSSSLVQETQYF. Full variable domain (outside the CDR3, taken from reference TRBV7-9 and TRBJ2-5): DTGVSQNPRHKITKRGQNVTFRCDPISEHNRLYWYRQTLGQGPEFLTYFQNEAQLEKSRLLSDRFSAERPKGSFSTLEIQRTEQGDSAMYLCSSSLVQETQYFGPGTRLLVL.

This chain links TRBV7-2 with TRBJ2-3; 12 bases line up with TRBD2. J gave up 4 bases and V 5 bases, and 7 bases lay outside the gene matches. CDR1 SGHTA and CDR2 FQGNSA come from the germline V gene. There are 16 residues in the CDR3. CDR3 DNA sequence: TGTGCCAGCAGCCAATCGACTAGCGGGAGATCAGATACGCAGTATTTT. Translation: CASSQSTSGRSDTQYF.

V gene TRBV25-1 combines with J gene TRBJ1-4; 11 bases are shared with TRBD1. CDR3 length: 15 amino acids. Germline V gives CDR1 MGHDK, CDR2 SYGVNS. V shed 6 bases, J shed 6 bases, and the junction held 6 bases outside the gene matches. The CDR3 DNA reads as TGTGCCAGCAGCCCAGGGACAGGGGGGTATGAAAAACTGTTTTTT. As protein: CASSPGTGGYEKLFF.

Points on this clone: Compared with germline, one end of the junction differs, possibly owing to a read error. The chain links TRBV7-7 to TRBJ2-1; 9 bases are shared with TRBD2. Germline CDR1 SSHAT, CDR2 FNYEAQ (reference sequence). The CDR3 covers 15 residues. In DNA, the CDR3 is TGTGCTAGCAGCTTATCTAGCGGGACGATTAATGAGCAGTTCTTC. Protein product: CASSLSSGTINEQFF.

This chain links TRBV6-5 with TRBJ2-7, with 10 bases matching TRBD2. This CDR3 has 13 amino acids. Trimming removed 5 bases from V and 7 bases from J; junction bases left unmatched: 5. Looked up from germline, CDR1 is MNHEY and CDR2 is SVGAGI. CDR3 in DNA: TGTGCCAGCAGTGGGATAGCGGGAGGTGAGCAGTACGTC. This gives the protein CASSGIAGGEQYV.

The CDR3 DNA sequence: TGTGCCAGCAGCTTATTTGGGGCTAAGAACACTGAAGCTTTCTTT. It translates to CASSLFGAKNTEAFF. The chain is built from TRBV7-3 and TRBJ1-1; D may be TRBD1 (5 bases). The CDR3 is 15 amino acids. The germline V and J ends were trimmed by 2 bases and 1 base, with 11 bases remaining between them. CDR1 is SGHTA, CDR2 FQGTGA, per germline.

The CDR3 sequence is CASSLRDRELHEQYF. DNA for the CDR3: TGTGCCAGCTCACTCCGGGACAGGGAACTCCACGAGCAGTACTTC. The chain employs TRBV18 and TRBJ2-7; 9 nucleotides match TRBD1. CDR1 KGHSH and CDR2 LQKENI come from the germline V gene. The CDR3 runs 15 residues. J gave up 5 bases and V 4 bases, and 9 bases lay outside the gene matches.

The rearrangement uses TRBV11-2 and TRBJ2-3; 10 bases agree with TRBD2. Germline V gene sequence: CDR1 SGHAT, CDR2 FQNNGV. Trimming cost V 5 bases and J 2 bases; bases outside gene matches: 10. The CDR3 consists of 17 residues. CDR3 loop: CASSPRSTSGVTDTQYF. The CDR3 DNA follows: TGTGCCAGCAGCCCGAGGTCAACTAGCGGGGTCACAGATACGCAGTATTTT.

V gene TRBV6-4 combines with J gene TRBJ2-1, with a tentative D call TRBD2 (6 bases). The germline V and J ends were trimmed by 9 bases and 2 bases, with 26 bases remaining between them. Germline V gives CDR1 MRHNA, CDR2 SNTAGT. The CDR3 covers 18 residues. CDR3 region: CASSPGLRYGETYNEQFF. The DNA for the CDR3 is TGTGCCAGTAGCCCGGGACTCCGATACGGTGAAACCTACAATGAGCAGTTCTTC.

The chain recombines TRBV28 with TRBJ2-3; 12 bases line up with TRBD2. The V and J ends lost 5 bases and 5 bases, in that order; junction bases with no gene match: 5. This CDR3 spans 15 amino acids. Looked up from germline, CDR1 is MDHEN and CDR2 is SYDVKM. CDR3 DNA: TGTGCCAGCAGTAGACTAGCGGGAGCAATAGATACGCAGTATTTT. Residues: CASSRLAGAIDTQYF. The full variable domain, its missing parts supplied by reference TRBV28 and TRBJ2-3, is DVKVTQSSRYLVKRTGEKVFLECVQDMDHENMFWYRQDPGLGLRLIYFSYDVKMKEKGDIPEGYSVSREKKERFSLILESASTNQTSMYLCASSRLAGAIDTQYFGPGTRLTVL.

CDR3 sequence (DNA): TGCGCCAGCAGCCAAGATGGCTCAGGGGGCGCGGAGACCCAGTACTTC. It is translated as CASSQDGSGGAETQYF. The rearrangement joins TRBV4-3 to TRBJ2-5; 8 bases align to TRBD1. The CDR3 runs to 16 residues. Germline V gene lookup returns CDR1 LGHNA and CDR2 YSLEER. J gave up 5 bases and V 0 bases, and 8 bases lay outside the gene matches.

CDR3 sequence (DNA): TGTGCCAGCAGTGATGTTAGCGCAAGCTCCTACAATGAGCAGTTCTTC. This codes for CASSDVSASSYNEQFF. The chain combines TRBV9 with TRBJ2-1; possible D gene TRBD2, 5 bases. This CDR3 spans 16 amino acids. Germline CDR1 SGDLS, CDR2 YYNGEE. V shed 5 bases and J shed 0 bases, with 15 bases lying between them.

J is TRBJ2-1 and V is TRBV6-6; no definite D call. Between the trimmed V and J ends, which lost 4 bases and 6 bases, there was a span of 10 bases. The V gene's germline CDR1 is MNHNY and CDR2 SVGAGI (reference sequence). This CDR3 region has 13 residues. The CDR3 protein is CASSSRSSNEQFF. The CDR3 DNA sequence: TGTGCCAGCAGTTCCCGGAGCAGCAATGAGCAGTTCTTC.

V and J are TRBV30 and TRBJ2-1; tentatively, D is TRBD2 (6 bases). CDR3 length equals 17 residues. V lost 2 bases and J lost 6, with 23 bases in between. The germline V gene has CDR1 GTSNPN and CDR2 SVGIG (reference sequence). The CDR3 region has the DNA TGTGCCTGGAGTAGGCCAATGCTAGCGAGTCTTGCCAATGAGCAGTTCTTC. Protein: CAWSRPMLASLANEQFF.